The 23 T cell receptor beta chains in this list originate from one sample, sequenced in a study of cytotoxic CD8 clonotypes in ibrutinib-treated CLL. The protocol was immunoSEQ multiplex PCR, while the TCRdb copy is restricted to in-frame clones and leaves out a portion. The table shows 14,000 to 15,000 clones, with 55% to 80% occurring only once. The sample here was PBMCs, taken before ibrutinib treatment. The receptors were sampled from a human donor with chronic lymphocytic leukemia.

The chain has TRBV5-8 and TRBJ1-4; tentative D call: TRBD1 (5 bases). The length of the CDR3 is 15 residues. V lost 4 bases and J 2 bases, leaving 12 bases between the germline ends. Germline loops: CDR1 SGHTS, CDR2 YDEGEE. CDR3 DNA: TGTGCCAGCAGCCCGGGGACTAGCACTAATGAAAAACTGTTTTTT. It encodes CASSPGTSTNEKLFF. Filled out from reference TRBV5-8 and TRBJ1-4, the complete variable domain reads EAGVTQSPTHLIKTRGQQATLRCSPISGHTSVYWYQQALGLGLQFLLWYDEGEERNRGNFPPRFSGRQFPNYSSELNVNALELEDSALYLCASSPGTSTNEKLFFGSGTQLSVL.

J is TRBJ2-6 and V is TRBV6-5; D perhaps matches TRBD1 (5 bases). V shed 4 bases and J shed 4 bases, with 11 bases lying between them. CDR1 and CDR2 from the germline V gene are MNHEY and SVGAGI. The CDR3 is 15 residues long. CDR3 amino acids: CASSWGGAGANVLTF. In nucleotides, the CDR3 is TGTGCCAGCAGTTGGGGCGGTGCGGGGGCCAACGTCCTGACTTTC.

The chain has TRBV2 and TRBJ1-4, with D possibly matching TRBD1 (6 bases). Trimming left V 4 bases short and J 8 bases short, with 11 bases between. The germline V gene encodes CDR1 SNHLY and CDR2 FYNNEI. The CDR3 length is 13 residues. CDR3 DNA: TGTGCCAGCAGTGTGACGGGGGGCGAAAAACTGTTTTTT. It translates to CASSVTGGEKLFF.

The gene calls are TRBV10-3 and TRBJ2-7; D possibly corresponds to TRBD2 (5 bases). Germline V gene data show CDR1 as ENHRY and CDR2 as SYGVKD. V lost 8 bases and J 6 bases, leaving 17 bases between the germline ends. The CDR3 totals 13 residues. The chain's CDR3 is CAIGKTDGGEQYF. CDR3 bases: TGTGCCATCGGGAAAACAGACGGAGGCGAGCAGTACTTC.

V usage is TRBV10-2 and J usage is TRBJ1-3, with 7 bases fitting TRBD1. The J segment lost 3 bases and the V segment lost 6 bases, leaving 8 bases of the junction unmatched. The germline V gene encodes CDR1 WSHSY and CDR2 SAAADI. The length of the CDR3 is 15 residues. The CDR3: CASREGTVIGNTIYF. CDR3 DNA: TGCGCCAGCAGAGAAGGGACAGTCATTGGAAACACCATATATTTT.

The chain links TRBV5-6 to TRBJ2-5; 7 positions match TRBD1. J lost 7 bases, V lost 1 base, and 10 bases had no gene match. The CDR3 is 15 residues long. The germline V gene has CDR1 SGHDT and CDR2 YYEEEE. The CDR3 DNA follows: TGTGCCAGCAGCTTGACCCACAGGGGAATCGGGACCCAGTACTTC. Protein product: CASSLTHRGIGTQYF.

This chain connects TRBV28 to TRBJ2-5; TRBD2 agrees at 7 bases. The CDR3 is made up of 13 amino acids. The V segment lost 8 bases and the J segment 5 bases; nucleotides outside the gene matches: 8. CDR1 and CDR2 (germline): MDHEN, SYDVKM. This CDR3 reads CASVSGIPETQYF. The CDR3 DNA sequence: TGTGCCAGCGTGAGCGGGATTCCGGAGACCCAGTACTTC.

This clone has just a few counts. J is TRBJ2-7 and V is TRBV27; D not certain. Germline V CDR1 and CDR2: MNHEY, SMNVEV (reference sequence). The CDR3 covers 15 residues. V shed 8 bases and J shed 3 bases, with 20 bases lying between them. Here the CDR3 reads CASSPLNVPIYEQYF. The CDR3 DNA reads TGTGCCAGCTCACCGCTTAACGTCCCCATCTACGAGCAGTACTTC.

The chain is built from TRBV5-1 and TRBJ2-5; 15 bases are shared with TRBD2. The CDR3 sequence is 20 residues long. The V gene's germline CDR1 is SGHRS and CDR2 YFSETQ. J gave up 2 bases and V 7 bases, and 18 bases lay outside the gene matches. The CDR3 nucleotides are TGCGCCAGCGGGGATTCCCCGGGACTAGCGGGGGGAAATTGGCAAGAGACCCAGTACTTC. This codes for CASGDSPGLAGGNWQETQYF.

The CDR3 DNA is TGTGCCAGCAGTACCCGGGACAGGGTCATAGAGACCCAGTACTTC. This encodes CASSTRDRVIETQYF. This chain uses TRBV6-5 with TRBJ2-5, with 9 bases that match TRBD1. This CDR3 spans 15 amino acids. Trimming at V came to 5 bases and at J to 4 bases, leaving 8 bases not matched to a gene. Germline lookup yields CDR1 MNHEY and CDR2 SVGAGI.

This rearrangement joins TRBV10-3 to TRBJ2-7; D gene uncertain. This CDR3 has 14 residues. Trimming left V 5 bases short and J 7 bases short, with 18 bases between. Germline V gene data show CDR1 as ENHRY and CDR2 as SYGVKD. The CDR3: CAISSGPSIGEQYF. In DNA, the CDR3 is TGTGCCATCAGTTCCGGGCCCTCGATAGGAGAGCAGTACTTC.

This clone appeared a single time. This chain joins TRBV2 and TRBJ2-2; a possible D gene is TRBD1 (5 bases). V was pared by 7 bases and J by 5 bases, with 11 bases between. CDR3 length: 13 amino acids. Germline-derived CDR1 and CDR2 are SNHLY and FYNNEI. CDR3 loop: CASKLGLTGELFF. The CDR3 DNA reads TGTGCCAGCAAATTGGGGCTTACCGGGGAGCTGTTTTTT.

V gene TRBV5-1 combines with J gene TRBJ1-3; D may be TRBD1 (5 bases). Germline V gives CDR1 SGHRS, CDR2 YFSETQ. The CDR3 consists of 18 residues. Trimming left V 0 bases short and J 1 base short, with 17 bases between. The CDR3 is CASSLAGSGRGSGNTIYF. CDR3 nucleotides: TGCGCCAGCAGCTTGGCCGGTTCGGGTAGGGGATCTGGAAACACCATATATTTT.

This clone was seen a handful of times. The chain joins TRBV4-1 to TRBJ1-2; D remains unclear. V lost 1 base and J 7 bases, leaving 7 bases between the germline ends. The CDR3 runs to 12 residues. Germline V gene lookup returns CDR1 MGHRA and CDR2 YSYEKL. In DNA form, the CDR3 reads TGCGCCAGCAGCCAAGGGTTAGGTGGCTACACCTTC. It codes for CASSQGLGGYTF.

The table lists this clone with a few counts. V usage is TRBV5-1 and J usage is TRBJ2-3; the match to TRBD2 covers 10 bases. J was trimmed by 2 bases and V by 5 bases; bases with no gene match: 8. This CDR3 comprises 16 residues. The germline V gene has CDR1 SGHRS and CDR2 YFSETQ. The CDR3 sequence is CASREGLAFNTDTQYF. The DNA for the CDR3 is TGCGCCAGCAGGGAGGGACTAGCGTTTAACACAGATACGCAGTATTTT. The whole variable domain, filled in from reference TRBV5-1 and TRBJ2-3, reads KAGVTQTPRYLIKTRGQQVTLSCSPISGHRSVSWYQQTPGQGLQFLFEYFSETQRNKGNFPGRFSGRQFSNSRSEMNVSTLELGDSALYLCASREGLAFNTDTQYFGPGTRLTVL.

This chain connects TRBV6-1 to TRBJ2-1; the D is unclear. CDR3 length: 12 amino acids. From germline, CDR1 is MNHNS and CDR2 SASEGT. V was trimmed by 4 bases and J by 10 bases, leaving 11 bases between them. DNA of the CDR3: TGTGCCAGCAGTGGGATGTTGAGAGAGCAGTTCTTC. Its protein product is CASSGMLREQFF.

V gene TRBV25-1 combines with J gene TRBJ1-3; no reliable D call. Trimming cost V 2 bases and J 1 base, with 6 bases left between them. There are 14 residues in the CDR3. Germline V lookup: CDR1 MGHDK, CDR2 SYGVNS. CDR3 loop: CASSEERSGNTIYF. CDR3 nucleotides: TGTGCCAGCAGTGAAGAGAGGTCTGGAAACACCATATATTTT.

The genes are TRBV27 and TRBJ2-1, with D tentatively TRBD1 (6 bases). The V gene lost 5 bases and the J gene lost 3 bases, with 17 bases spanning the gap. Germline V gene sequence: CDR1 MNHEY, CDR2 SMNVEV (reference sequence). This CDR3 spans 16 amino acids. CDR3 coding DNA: TGTGCCAGCAGTCCACAACAGGGTAAATTCTACAATGAGCAGTTCTTC. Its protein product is CASSPQQGKFYNEQFF.

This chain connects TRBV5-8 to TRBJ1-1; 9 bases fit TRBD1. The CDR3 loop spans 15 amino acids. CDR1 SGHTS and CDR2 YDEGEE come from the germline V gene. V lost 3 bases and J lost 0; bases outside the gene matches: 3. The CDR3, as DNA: TGTGCCAGCAGCTACGGGACAGGGATGAACACTGAAGCTTTCTTT. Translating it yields CASSYGTGMNTEAFF. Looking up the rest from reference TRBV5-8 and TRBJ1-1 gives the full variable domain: EAGVTQSPTHLIKTRGQQATLRCSPISGHTSVYWYQQALGLGLQFLLWYDEGEERNRGNFPPRFSGRQFPNYSSELNVNALELEDSALYLCASSYGTGMNTEAFFGQGTRLTVV.

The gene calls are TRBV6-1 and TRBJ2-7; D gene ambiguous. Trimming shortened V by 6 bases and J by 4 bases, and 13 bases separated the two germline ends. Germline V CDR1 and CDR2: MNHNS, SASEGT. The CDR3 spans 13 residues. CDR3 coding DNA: TGTGCCAGCAGCACAACGGCCCAGTACGAGCAGTACTTC. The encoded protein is CASSTTAQYEQYF.

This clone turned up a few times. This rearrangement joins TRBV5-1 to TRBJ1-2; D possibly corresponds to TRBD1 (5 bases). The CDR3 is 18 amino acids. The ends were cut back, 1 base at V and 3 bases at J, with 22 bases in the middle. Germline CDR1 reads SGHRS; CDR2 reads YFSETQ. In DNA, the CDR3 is TGCGCCAGCAGCTTGCCCACTAGTGAGGTGCAGGGCGACTATGGCTACACCTTC. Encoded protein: CASSLPTSEVQGDYGYTF.

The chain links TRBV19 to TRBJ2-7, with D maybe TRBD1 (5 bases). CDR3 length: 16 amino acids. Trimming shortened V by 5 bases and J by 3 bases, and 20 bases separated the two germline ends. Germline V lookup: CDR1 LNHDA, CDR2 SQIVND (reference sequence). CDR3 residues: CASSQLKDIVHYEQYV. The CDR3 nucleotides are TGTGCCAGTAGTCAGTTAAAGGACATCGTCCACTACGAGCAGTACGTC.

In DNA, the CDR3 is TGTGCCAGCAGCTTCAGCGGGAGTTTCCTGGGGGAGCAGTACTTC. Residues: CASSFSGSFLGEQYF. The V gene is TRBV5-6, the J gene TRBJ2-7; 8 bases match TRBD2. Germline V gene lookup returns CDR1 SGHDT and CDR2 YYEEEE. V lost 2 bases, J lost 7 bases, and 11 bases stayed unmatched. CDR3 length equals 15 residues.